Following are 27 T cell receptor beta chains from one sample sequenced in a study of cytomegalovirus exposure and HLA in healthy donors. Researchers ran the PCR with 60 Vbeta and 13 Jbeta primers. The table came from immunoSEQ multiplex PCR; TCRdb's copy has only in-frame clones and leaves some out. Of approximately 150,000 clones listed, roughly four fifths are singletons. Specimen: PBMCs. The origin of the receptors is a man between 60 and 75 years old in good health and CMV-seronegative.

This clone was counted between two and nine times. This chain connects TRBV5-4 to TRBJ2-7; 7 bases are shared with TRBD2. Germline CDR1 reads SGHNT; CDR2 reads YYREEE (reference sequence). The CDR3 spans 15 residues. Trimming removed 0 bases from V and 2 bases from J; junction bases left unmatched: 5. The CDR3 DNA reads TGTGCCAGCAGCTTGGTGCTCGGGGGGACCTACGAGCAGTACTTC. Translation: CASSLVLGGTYEQYF. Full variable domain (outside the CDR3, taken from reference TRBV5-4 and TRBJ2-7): ETGVTQSPTHLIKTRGQQVTLRCSSQSGHNTVSWYQQALGQGPQFIFQYYREEENGRGNFPPRFSGLQFPNYSSELNVNALELDDSALYLCASSLVLGGTYEQYFGPGTRLTVT.

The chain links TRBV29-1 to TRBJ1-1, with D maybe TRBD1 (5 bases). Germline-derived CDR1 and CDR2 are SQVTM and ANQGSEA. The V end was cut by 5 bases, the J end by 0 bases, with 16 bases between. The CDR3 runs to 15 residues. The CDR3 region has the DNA TGCAGCGTTTACCTTCAGGGCTTGATGAACACTGAAGCTTTCTTT. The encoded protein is CSVYLQGLMNTEAFF.

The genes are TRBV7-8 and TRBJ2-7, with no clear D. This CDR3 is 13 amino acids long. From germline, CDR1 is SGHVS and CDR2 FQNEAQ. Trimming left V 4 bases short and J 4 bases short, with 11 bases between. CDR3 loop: CASSSPGAYEQYF. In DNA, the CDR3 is TGTGCCAGCAGCTCACCTGGAGCGTACGAGCAGTACTTC.

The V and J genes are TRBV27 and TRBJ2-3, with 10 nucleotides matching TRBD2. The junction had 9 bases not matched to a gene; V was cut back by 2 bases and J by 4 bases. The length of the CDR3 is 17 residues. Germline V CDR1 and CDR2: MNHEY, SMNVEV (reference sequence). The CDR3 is CASSLGVGTSVADTQYF. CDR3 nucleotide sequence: TGTGCCAGCAGTTTAGGGGTCGGGACTAGCGTCGCAGATACGCAGTATTTT.

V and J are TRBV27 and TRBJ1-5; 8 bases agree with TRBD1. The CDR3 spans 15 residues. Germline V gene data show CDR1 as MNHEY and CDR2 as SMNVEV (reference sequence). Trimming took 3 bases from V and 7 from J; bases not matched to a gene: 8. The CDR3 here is CASSFRGQGRQPQHF. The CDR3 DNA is TGTGCCAGCAGTTTTCGAGGACAGGGTCGGCAGCCCCAGCATTTT.

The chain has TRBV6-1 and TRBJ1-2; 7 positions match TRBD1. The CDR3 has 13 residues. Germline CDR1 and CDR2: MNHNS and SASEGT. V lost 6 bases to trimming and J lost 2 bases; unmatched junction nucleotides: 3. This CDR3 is CASRRQGNYGYTF. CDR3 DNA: TGTGCCAGCAGGCGACAGGGAAACTATGGCTACACCTTC.

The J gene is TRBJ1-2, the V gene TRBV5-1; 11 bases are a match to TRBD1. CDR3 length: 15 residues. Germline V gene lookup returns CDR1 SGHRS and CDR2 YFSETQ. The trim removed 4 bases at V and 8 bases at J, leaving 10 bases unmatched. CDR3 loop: CASSADRGPSRGYTF. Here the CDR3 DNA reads TGCGCCAGCAGCGCGGACAGGGGGCCTAGTCGCGGCTACACCTTC.

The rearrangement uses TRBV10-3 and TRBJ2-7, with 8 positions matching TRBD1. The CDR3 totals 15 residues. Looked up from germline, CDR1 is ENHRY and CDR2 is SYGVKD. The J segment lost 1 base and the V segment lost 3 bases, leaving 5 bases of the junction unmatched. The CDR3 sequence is CAISDSGTGSYEQYF. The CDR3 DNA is TGTGCCATCAGTGATTCCGGGACAGGTTCCTACGAGCAGTACTTC.

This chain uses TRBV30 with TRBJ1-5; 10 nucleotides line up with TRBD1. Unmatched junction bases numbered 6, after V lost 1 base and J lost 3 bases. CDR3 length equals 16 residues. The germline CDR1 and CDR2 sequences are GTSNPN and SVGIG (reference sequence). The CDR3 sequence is CAWSGVGQGNNQPQHF. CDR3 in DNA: TGTGCCTGGAGTGGGGTGGGACAGGGGAACAATCAGCCCCAGCATTTT.

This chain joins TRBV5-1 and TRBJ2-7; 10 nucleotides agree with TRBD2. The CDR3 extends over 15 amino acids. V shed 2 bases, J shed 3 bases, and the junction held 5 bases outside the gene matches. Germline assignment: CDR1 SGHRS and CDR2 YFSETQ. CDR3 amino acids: CASSFASGSYYEQYF. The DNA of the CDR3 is TGCGCCAGCAGCTTCGCTAGCGGGAGTTACTACGAGCAGTACTTC.

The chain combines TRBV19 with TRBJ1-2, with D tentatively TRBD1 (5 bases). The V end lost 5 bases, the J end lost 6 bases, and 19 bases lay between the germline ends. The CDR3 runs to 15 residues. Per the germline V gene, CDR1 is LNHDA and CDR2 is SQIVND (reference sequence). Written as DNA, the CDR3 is TGTGCCAGTAGTCCTATAAGCAGGGAAGGTAATGGCTACACCTTC. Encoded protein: CASSPISREGNGYTF.

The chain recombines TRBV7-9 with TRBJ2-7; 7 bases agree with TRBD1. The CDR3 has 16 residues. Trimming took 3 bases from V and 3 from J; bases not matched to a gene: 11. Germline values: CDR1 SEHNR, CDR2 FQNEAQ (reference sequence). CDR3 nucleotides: TGTGCCAGCAGCTTGGTTTCCGGGACAGAGAACTACGAGCAGTACTTC. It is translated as CASSLVSGTENYEQYF.

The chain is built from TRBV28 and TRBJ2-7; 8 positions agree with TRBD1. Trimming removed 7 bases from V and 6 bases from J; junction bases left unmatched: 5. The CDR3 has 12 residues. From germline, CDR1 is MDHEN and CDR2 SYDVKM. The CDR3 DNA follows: TGTGCCAGCAAACGGACAGGGTTCGAGCAGTACTTC. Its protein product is CASKRTGFEQYF.

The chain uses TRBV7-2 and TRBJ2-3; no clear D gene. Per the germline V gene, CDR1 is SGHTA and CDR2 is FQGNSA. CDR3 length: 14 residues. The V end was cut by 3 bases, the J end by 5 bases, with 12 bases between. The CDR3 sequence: CASSFMGPGDTQYF. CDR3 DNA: TGTGCCAGCAGCTTCATGGGCCCCGGAGATACGCAGTATTTT.

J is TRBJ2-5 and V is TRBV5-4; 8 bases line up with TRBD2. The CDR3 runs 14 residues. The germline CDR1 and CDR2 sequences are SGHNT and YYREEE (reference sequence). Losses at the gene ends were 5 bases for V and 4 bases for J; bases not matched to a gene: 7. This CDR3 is CASSHGTSPETQYF. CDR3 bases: TGTGCCAGCAGTCACGGGACTAGTCCAGAGACCCAGTACTTC.

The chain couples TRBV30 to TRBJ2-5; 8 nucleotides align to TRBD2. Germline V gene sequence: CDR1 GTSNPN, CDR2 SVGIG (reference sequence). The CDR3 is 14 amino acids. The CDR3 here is CAYWTGGSGETQYF. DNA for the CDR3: TGTGCGTATTGGACGGGGGGGTCCGGAGAGACCCAGTACTTC. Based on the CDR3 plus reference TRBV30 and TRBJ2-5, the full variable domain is SQTIHQWPATLVQPVGSPLSLECTVEGTSNPNLYWYRQAAGRGLQLLFYSVGIGQISSEVPQNLSASRPQDRQFILSSKKLLLSDSGFYLCAYWTGGSGETQYFGPGTRLLVL.

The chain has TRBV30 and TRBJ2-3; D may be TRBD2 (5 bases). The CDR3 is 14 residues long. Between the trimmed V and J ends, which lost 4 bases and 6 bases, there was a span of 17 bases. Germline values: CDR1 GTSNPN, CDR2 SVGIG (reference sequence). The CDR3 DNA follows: TGTGCCTGGAAATGGCGGGCATGGGGTGATACGCAGTATTTT. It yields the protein CAWKWRAWGDTQYF.

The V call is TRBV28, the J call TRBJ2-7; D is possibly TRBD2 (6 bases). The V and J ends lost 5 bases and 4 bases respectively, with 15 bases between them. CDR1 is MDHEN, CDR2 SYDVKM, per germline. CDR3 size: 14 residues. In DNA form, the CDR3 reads TGTGCCAGCAGTGCGGCCGGCGGGATTTACGAGCAGTACTTC. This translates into CASSAAGGIYEQYF.

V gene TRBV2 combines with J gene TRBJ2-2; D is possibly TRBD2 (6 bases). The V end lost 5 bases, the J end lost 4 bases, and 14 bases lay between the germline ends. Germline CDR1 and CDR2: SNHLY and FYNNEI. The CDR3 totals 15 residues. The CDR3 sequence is CASSILTGGTGELFF. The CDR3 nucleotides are TGTGCCAGCAGTATATTAACCGGGGGCACCGGGGAGCTGTTTTTT.

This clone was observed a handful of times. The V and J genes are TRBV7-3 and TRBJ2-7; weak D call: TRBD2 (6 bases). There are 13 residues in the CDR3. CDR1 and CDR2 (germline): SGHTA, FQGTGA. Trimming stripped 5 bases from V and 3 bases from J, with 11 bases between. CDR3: CASSAGRNYEQYF. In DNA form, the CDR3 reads TGTGCCAGCAGCGCGGGACGGAACTACGAGCAGTACTTC.

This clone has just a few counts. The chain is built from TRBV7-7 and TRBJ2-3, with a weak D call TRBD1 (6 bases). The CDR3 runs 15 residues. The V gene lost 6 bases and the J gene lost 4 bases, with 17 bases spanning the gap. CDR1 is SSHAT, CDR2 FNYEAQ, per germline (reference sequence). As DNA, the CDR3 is TGTGCCAGCAGTTACGGCTTTACAGGGTCAGATACGCAGTATTTT. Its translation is CASSYGFTGSDTQYF.

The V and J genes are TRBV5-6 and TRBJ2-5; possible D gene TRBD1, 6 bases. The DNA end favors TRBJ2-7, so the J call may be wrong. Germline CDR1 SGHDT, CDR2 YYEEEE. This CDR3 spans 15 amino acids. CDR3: CASSPDGQTTYEQYF. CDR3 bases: TGTGCCAGCAGCCCCGATGGACAGACGACCTACGAGCAGTACTTC.

CDR3 nucleotides: TGTGCCAGCAGCGGACAGGGCCTCTCTGGAAACACCATATATTTT. As protein: CASSGQGLSGNTIYF. This chain uses TRBV9 with TRBJ1-3; TRBD1 agrees at 7 bases. Germline CDR1 is SGDLS and CDR2 is YYNGEE. The trim removed 3 bases at V and 0 bases at J, leaving 3 bases unmatched. This CDR3 is 15 amino acids long. Full variable domain (rest looked up from reference TRBV9 and TRBJ1-3): DSGVTQTPKHLITATGQRVTLRCSPRSGDLSVYWYQQSLDQGLQFLIQYYNGEERAKGNILERFSAQQFPDLHSELNLSSLELGDSALYFCASSGQGLSGNTIYFGEGSWLTVV.

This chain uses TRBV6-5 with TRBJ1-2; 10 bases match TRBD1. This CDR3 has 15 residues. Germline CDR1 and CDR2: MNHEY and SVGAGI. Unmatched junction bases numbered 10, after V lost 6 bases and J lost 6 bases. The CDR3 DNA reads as TGTGCCAGCAGGACAGGGGGCGGAGTAGGGAATGGCTACACCTTC. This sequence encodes CASRTGGGVGNGYTF.

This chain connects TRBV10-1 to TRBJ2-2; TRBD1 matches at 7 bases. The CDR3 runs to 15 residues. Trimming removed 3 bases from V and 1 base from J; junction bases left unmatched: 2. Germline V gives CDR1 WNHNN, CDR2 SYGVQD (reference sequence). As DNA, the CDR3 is TGCGCCAGCAGTGAAAGACAGGGGAACACCGGGGAGCTGTTTTTT. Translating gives CASSERQGNTGELFF.

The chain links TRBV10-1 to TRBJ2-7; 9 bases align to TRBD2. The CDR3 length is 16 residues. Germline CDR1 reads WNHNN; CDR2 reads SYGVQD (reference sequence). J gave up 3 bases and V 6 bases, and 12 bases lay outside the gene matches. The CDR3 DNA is TGCGCCAGCAGCCGTGCCGGGACTAGCTCCAACTACGAGCAGTACTTC. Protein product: CASSRAGTSSNYEQYF.

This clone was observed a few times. The CDR3 nucleotides read TGTGCCAGCAGTCCCACACTCTTTTTGGCGGGGGGGCGAAGTGAGCAGTTCTTC. Its translation: CASSPTLFLAGGRSEQFF. This chain joins TRBV28 and TRBJ2-1; 9 bases line up with TRBD2. The CDR3 contains 18 residues. CDR1 is MDHEN and CDR2 is SYDVKM in the germline V gene. The ends lost 5 bases at V and 9 bases at J; junction bases unmatched: 20.